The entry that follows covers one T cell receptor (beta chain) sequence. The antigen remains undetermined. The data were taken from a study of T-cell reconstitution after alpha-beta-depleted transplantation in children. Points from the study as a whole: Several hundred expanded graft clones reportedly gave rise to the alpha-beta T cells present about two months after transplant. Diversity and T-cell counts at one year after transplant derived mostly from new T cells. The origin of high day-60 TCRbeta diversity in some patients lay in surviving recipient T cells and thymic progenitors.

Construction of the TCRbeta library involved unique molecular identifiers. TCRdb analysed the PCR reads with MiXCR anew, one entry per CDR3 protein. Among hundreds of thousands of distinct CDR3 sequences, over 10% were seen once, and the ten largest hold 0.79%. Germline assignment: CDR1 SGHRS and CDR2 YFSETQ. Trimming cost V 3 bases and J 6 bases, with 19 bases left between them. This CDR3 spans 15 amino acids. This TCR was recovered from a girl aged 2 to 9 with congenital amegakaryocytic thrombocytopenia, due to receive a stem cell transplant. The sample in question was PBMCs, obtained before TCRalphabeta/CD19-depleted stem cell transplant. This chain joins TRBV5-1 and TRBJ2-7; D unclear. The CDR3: CASSWIISGKAEQYF. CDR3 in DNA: TGCGCCAGCAGCTGGATAATTAGTGGGAAGGCCGAGCAGTACTTC. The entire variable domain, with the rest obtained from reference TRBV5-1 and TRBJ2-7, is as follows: KAGVTQTPRYLIKTRGQQVTLSCSPISGHRSVSWYQQTPGQGLQFLFEYFSETQRNKGNFPGRFSGRQFSNSRSEMNVSTLELGDSALYLCASSWIISGKAEQYFGPGTRLTVT.